This TCR beta chain was sequenced during a study of graft-versus-host responses after intestinal transplantation. Across the study: After anti-thymocyte globulin induction, recipients took tacrolimus and steroids for three to four years.

Profiling relied on immunoSEQ multiplex PCR, and the TCRdb table lists in-frame clones only, not all of them. The sample carries 45,000 to 65,000 clones, 94% recorded once. V was clipped by 4 bases and J by 5 bases, with 17 bases between them. Per germline, CDR1 SNHLY and CDR2 FYNNEI. The CDR3 covers 15 residues. Study-wide results and limits: Some patients had graft-donor T cell macrochimerism. In their allografts, the ratios of graft-versus-host to host-versus-graft T cell clones were high.

With regard to this clone: The antigen is unknown.

The origin of this receptor is a human donor who was the organ donor for an intestinal transplant. The source was unstimulated CD4+ T cells sorted from spleen or lymph node cells, collected before transplant. The chain is built from TRBV2 and TRBJ1-2, with TRBD1 as a possible D gene (5 bases). The DNA for the CDR3 is TGTGCCAGCAGTGGGGGCAAGGCCGGGGAGTATGGCTACACCTTC. Protein product: CASSGGKAGEYGYTF.